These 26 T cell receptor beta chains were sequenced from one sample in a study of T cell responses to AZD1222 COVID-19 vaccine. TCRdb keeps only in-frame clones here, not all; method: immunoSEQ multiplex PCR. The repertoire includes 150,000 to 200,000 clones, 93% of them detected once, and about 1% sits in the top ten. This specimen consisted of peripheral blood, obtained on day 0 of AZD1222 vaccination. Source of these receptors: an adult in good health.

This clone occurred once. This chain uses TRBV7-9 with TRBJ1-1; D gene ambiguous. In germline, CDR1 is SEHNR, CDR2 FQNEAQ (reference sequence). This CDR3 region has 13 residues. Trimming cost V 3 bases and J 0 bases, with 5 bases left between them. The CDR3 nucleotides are TGTGCCAGCAGCTTTATCCTGAACACTGAAGCTTTCTTT. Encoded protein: CASSFILNTEAFF.

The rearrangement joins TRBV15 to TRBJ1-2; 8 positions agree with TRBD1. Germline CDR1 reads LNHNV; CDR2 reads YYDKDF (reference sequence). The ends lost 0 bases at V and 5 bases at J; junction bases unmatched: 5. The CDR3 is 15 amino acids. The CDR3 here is CATSRDPGQAYGYTF. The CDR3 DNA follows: TGTGCCACCAGCAGAGATCCGGGACAGGCGTATGGCTACACCTTC.

The CDR3 coding sequence is TGTGCCAGCTCACCCCAGGGATCTGGAAACACCATATATTTT. This translates into CASSPQGSGNTIYF. The chain links TRBV18 to TRBJ1-3; D perhaps matches TRBD1 (5 bases). V was trimmed by 3 bases and J by 1 base, leaving 7 bases between them. This CDR3 comprises 14 residues. Germline V gene sequence: CDR1 KGHSH, CDR2 LQKENI.

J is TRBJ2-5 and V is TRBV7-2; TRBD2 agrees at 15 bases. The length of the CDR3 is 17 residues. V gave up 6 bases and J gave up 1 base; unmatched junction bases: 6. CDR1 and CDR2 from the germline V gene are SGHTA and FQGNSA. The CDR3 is CASSAGLAGGPQETQYF. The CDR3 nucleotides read TGTGCCAGCAGTGCCGGACTAGCGGGGGGGCCCCAAGAGACCCAGTACTTC.

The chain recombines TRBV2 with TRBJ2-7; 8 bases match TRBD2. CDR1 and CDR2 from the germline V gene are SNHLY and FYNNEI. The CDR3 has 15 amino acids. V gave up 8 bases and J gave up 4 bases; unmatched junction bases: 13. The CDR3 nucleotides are TGTGCCAGCTGTTCTAGATACGGGGGGGCTTACGAGCAGTACTTC. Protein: CASCSRYGGAYEQYF. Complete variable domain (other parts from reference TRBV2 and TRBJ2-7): EPEVTQTPSHQVTQMGQEVILRCVPISNHLYFYWYRQILGQKVEFLVSFYNNEISEKSEIFDDQFSVERPDGSNFTLKIRSTKLEDSAMYFCASCSRYGGAYEQYFGPGTRLTVT.

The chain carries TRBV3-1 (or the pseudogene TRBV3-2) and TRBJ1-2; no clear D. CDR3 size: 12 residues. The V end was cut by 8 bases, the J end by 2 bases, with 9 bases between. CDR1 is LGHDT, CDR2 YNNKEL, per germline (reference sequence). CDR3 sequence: CASGLTNYGYTF. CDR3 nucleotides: TGTGCCAGCGGGTTAACAAACTATGGCTACACCTTC.

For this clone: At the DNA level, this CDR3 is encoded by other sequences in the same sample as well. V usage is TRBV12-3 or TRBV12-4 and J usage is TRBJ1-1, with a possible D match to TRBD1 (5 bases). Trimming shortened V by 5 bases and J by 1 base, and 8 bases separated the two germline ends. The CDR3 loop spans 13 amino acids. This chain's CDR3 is CASSLQGNTEAFF. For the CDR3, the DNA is TGTGCCAGCAGTCTTCAGGGGAACACTGAAGCTTTCTTT.

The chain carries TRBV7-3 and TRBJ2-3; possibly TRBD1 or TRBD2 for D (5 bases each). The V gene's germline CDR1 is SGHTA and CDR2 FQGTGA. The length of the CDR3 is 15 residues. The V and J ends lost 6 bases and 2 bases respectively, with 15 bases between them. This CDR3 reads CASRLGTAATDTQYF. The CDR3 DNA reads TGTGCCAGCAGACTAGGGACCGCCGCCACAGATACGCAGTATTTT.

The CDR3 DNA is TGTGCCTGGAGTGTATCAGAGAATGAAAAACTGTTTTTT. Protein product: CAWSVSENEKLFF. The chain links TRBV30 to TRBJ1-4; unclear D gene. CDR1 GTSNPN and CDR2 SVGIG come from the germline V gene (reference sequence). V gave up 0 bases and J gave up 5 bases, with 7 bases separating them. This CDR3 is 13 amino acids long. The entire variable domain, with the rest obtained from reference TRBV30 and TRBJ1-4, is as follows: SQTIHQWPATLVQPVGSPLSLECTVEGTSNPNLYWYRQAAGRGLQLLFYSVGIGQISSEVPQNLSASRPQDRQFILSSKKLLLSDSGFYLCAWSVSENEKLFFGSGTQLSVL.

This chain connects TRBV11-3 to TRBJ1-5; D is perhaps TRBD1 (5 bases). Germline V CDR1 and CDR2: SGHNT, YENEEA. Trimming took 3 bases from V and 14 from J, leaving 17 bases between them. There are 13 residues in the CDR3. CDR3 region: CASSFEGRGEKHF. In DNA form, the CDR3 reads TGTGCCAGCAGCTTCGAGGGTAGGGGAGAAAAGCATTTT.

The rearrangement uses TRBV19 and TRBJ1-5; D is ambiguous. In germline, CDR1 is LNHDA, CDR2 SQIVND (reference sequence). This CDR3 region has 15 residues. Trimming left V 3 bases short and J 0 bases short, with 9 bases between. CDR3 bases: TGTGCCAGTAGTATTATGGCAGTTAGCAATCAGCCCCAGCATTTT. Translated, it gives CASSIMAVSNQPQHF.

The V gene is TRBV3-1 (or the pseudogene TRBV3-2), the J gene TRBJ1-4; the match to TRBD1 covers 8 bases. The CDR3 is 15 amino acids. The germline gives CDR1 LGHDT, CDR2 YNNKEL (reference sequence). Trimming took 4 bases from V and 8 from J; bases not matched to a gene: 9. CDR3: CASSRLQTGVEKLFF. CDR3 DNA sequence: TGTGCCAGCAGCCGACTCCAGACAGGGGTAGAAAAACTGTTTTTT.

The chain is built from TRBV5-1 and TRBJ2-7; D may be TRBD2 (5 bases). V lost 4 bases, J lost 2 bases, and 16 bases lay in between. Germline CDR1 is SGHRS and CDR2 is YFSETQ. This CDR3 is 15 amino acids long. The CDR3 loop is CASSPYSGSTYEQYF. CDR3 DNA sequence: TGCGCCAGCAGCCCTTACAGCGGTTCCACCTACGAGCAGTACTTC.

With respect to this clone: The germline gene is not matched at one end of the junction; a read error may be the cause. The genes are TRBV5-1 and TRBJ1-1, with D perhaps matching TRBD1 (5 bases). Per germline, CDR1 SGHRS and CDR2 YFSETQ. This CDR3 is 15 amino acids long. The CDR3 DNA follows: TGCGCCAGCAGTAAAAACAGGAACTTGAACACTAAAGCTTTCTTT. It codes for CASSKNRNLNTKAFF.

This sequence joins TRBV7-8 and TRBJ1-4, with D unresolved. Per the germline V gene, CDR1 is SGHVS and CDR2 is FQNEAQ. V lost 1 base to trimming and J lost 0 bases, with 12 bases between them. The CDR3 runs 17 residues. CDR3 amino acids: CASSLVPGRSTNEKLFF. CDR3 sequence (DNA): TGTGCCAGCAGCTTAGTTCCGGGGAGGTCAACTAATGAAAAACTGTTTTTT. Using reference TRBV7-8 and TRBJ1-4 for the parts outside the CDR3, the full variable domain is GAGVSQSPRYKVAKRGQDVALRCDPISGHVSLFWYQQALGQGPEFLTYFQNEAQLDKSGLPSDRFFAERPEGSVSTLKIQRTQQEDSAVYLCASSLVPGRSTNEKLFFGSGTQLSVL.

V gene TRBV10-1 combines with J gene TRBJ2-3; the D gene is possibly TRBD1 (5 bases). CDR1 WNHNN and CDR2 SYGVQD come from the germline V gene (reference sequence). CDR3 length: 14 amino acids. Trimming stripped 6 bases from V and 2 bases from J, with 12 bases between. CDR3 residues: CASSPDIYTDTQYF. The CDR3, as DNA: TGCGCCAGCAGCCCGGACATCTACACAGATACGCAGTATTTT.

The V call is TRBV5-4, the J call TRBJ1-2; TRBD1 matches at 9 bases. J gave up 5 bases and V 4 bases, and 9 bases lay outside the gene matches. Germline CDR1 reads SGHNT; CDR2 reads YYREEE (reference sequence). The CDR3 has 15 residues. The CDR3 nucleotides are TGTGCCAGCAGCAACCCGGGACAGGGAGTTTATGGCTACACCTTC. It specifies CASSNPGQGVYGYTF.

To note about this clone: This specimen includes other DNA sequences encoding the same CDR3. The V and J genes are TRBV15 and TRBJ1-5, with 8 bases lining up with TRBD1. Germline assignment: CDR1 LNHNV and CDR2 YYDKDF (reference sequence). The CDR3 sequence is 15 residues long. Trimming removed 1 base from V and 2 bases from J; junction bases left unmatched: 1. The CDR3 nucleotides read TGTGCCACCAGCAGAGGGACAGGGCGCAATCAGCCCCAGCATTTT. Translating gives CATSRGTGRNQPQHF.

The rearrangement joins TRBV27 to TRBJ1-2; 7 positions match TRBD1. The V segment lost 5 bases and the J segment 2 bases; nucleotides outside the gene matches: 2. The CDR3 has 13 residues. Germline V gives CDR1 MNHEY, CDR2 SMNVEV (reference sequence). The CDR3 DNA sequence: TGTGCCAGCAGTCACAGGGGAAACTATGGCTACACCTTC. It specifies CASSHRGNYGYTF.

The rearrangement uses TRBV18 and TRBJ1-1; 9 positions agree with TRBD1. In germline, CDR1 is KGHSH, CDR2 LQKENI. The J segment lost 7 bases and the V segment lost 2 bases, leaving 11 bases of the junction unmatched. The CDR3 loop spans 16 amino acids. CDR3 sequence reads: CASSPSRGQGDGEAFF. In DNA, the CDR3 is TGTGCCAGCTCACCATCTAGGGGACAGGGTGACGGTGAAGCTTTCTTT. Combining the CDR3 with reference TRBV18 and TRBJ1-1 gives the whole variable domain NAGVMQNPRHLVRRRGQEARLRCSPMKGHSHVYWYRQLPEEGLKFMVYLQKENIIDESGMPKERFSAEFPKEGPSILRIQQVVRGDSAAYFCASSPSRGQGDGEAFFGQGTRLTVV.

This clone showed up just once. The CDR3 DNA reads TGCGCCAGCACCCCACCACTAGCGGGGGGGCGTAACGAGCAGTACTTC. It codes for CASTPPLAGGRNEQYF. The V and J genes are TRBV10-2 and TRBJ2-7; 13 bases fit TRBD2. The CDR3 is 16 amino acids. Trimming cost V 7 bases and J 5 bases; bases outside gene matches: 11. Germline-derived CDR1 and CDR2 are WSHSY and SAAADI.

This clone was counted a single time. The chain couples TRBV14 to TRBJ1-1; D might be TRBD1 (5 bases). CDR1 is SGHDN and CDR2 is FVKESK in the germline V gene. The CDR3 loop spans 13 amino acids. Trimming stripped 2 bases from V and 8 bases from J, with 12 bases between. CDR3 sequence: CASSQPGRREAFF. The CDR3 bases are TGTGCCAGCAGCCAACCGGGACGTCGAGAAGCTTTCTTT. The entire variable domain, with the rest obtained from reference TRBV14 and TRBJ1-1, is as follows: EAGVTQFPSHSVIEKGQTVTLRCDPISGHDNLYWYRRVMGKEIKFLLHFVKESKQDESGMPNNRFLAERTGGTYSTLKVQPAELEDSGVYFCASSQPGRREAFFGQGTRLTVV.

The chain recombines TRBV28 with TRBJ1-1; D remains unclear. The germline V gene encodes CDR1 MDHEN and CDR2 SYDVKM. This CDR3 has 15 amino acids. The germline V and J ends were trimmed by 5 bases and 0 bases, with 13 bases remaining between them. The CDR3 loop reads CASSPGSQMNTEAFF. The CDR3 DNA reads TGTGCCAGCAGTCCCGGATCCCAAATGAACACTGAAGCTTTCTTT.

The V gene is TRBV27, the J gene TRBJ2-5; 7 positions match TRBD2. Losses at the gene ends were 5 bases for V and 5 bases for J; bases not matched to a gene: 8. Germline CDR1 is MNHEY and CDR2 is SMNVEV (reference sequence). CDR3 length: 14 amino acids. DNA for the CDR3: TGTGCCAGCAGTCCGTGGACTAGTGCGGAGACCCAGTACTTC. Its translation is CASSPWTSAETQYF.

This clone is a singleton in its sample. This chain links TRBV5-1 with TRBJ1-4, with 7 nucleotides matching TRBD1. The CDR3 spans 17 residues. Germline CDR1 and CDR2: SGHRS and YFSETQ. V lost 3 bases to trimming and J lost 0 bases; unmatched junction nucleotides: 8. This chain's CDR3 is CASSSGQYFSTNEKLFF. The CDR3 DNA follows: TGCGCCAGCAGCTCGGGACAGTATTTTTCAACTAATGAAAAACTGTTTTTT.

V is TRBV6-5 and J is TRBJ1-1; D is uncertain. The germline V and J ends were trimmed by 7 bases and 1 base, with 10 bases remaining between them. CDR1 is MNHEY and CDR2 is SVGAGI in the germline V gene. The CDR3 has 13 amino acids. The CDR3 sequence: CASKWSGNTEAFF. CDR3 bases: TGTGCCAGCAAATGGTCAGGGAACACTGAAGCTTTCTTT.